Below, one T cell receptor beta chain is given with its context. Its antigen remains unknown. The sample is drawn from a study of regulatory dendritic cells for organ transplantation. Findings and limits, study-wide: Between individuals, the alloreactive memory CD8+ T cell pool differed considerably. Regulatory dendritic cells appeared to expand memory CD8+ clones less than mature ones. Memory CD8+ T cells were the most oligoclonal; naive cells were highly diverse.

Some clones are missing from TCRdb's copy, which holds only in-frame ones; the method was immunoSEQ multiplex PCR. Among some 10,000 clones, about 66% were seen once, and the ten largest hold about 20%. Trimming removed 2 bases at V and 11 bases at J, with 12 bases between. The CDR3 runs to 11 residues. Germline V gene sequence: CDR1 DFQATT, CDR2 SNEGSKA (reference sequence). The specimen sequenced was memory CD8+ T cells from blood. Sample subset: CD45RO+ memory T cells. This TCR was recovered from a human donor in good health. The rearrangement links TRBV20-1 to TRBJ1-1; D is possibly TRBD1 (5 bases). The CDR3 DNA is TGCAGTGCTAGAAAGGGGCGGTATGCTTTCTTT. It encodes CSARKGRYAFF.